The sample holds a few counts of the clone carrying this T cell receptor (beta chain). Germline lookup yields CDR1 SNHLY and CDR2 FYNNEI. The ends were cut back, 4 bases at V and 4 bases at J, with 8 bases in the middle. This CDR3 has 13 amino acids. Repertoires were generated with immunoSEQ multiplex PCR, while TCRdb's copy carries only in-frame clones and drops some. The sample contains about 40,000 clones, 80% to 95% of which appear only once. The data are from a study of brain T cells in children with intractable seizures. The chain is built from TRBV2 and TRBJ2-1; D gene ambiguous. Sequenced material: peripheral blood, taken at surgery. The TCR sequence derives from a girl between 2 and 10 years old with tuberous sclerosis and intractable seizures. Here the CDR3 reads CASSAQSYNEQFF. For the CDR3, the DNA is TGTGCCAGCAGTGCACAGAGTTACAATGAGCAGTTCTTC. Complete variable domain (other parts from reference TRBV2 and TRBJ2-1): EPEVTQTPSHQVTQMGQEVILRCVPISNHLYFYWYRQILGQKVEFLVSFYNNEISEKSEIFDDQFSVERPDGSNFTLKIRSTKLEDSAMYFCASSAQSYNEQFFGPGTRLTVL.